These 25 T cell receptor beta chains share one sample of origin, sequenced in a study of Graves' ophthalmopathy and Graves' hyperthyroidism. RNA served as the template for amplifying TCR beta CDR3 regions. An opening RT-PCR round employed HTBI primers and preceded a second-round multiplex PCR. One entry per CDR3 protein results from TCRdb running MiXCR on the multiplex PCR reads. The sample has some 350,000 distinct CDR3 sequences, approximately 18% seen once. What was sequenced was peripheral blood. Receptors originate from an adult woman with stable Graves' hyperthyroidism.

This clonotype was counted ten times or more. The J gene is TRBJ2-7, the V gene TRBV12-3 or TRBV12-4, with D unresolved. The CDR3 loop spans 13 amino acids. Between the trimmed V and J ends, which lost 6 bases and 7 bases, there was a span of 16 bases. The CDR3 reads CASRIQLSREQYF. The CDR3 nucleotides are TGTGCCAGCAGAATTCAACTCTCGAGGGAGCAGTACTTC.

This clonotype was recorded at least ten times. The chain uses TRBV11-2 and TRBJ2-7; possible D gene TRBD2, 5 bases. CDR1 and CDR2 (germline): SGHAT, FQNNGV. The length of the CDR3 is 13 residues. Between the trimmed V and J ends, which lost 5 bases and 6 bases, there was a span of 14 bases. The CDR3 spells CASSLRGLGEQYF. The CDR3 region has the DNA TGTGCCAGCAGCCTAAGAGGGCTGGGCGAGCAGTACTTC. The variable domain in full, with the rest retrieved from reference TRBV11-2 and TRBJ2-7, is EAGVAQSPRYKIIEKRQSVAFWCNPISGHATLYWYQQILGQGPKLLIQFQNNGVVDDSQLPKDRFSAERLKGVDSTLKIQPAKLEDSAVYLCASSLRGLGEQYFGPGTRLTVT.

The sample holds many counts of this clonotype. The chain employs TRBV29-1 and TRBJ2-7; 9 bases match TRBD1. Germline V lookup: CDR1 SQVTM, CDR2 ANQGSEA. The ends lost 4 bases at V and 3 bases at J; junction bases unmatched: 4. CDR3 size: 13 residues. CDR3 nucleotides: TGCAGCGTTGCCAGGGACAGGGTCTACGAGCAGTACTTC. Translated: CSVARDRVYEQYF.

This clonotype was seen ten or more times. The genes are TRBV19 and TRBJ2-7; 9 nucleotides agree with TRBD1. Germline lookup yields CDR1 LNHDA and CDR2 SQIVND (reference sequence). The CDR3 covers 14 residues. V shed 7 bases and J 3 bases; nucleotides not matched to a gene: 7. This CDR3 is CASTPGTGHYEQYF. DNA for the CDR3: TGTGCCAGTACTCCTGGGACAGGGCACTACGAGCAGTACTTC.

This clonotype was counted ten times or more. J is TRBJ2-7 and V is TRBV28; 10 bases are shared with TRBD1. CDR3 length: 14 residues. Trimming at V came to 4 bases and at J to 4 bases, leaving 4 bases not matched to a gene. The germline V gene has CDR1 MDHEN and CDR2 SYDVKM. CDR3 sequence reads: CASSYPGQGYEQYF. The CDR3 DNA is TGTGCCAGCAGTTACCCGGGACAGGGGTACGAGCAGTACTTC.

A few counts support this clonotype. This chain connects TRBV5-1 to TRBJ1-1; D is unresolved. Trimming cost V 8 bases and J 0 bases, with 14 bases left between them. The CDR3 sequence is 14 residues long. Germline V gives CDR1 SGHRS, CDR2 YFSETQ. CDR3 DNA sequence: TGCGCCAGTACCTCCGGGTTCATGAACACTGAAGCTTTCTTT. Its protein is CASTSGFMNTEAFF.

This clonotype was seen at least ten times. This chain links TRBV7-8 with TRBJ1-5; no clear D gene. The CDR3 covers 14 residues. Trimming pared 2 bases from V and 0 bases from J, leaving 5 bases between. Germline V gene data show CDR1 as SGHVS and CDR2 as FQNEAQ. This CDR3 reads CASSLMDSNQPQHF. The CDR3 DNA follows: TGTGCCAGCAGCTTAATGGATAGCAATCAGCCCCAGCATTTT.

This clonotype was recorded many times. The CDR3 here is CASSFSSGYYGYTF. The DNA for the CDR3 is TGTGCCAGCAGCTTTAGTTCGGGGTACTATGGCTACACCTTC. This chain uses TRBV9 with TRBJ1-2; no reliable D call. This CDR3 is built from 14 residues. The V gene lost 4 bases and the J gene lost 3 bases, with 13 bases spanning the gap. Per germline, CDR1 SGDLS and CDR2 YYNGEE.

On this clonotype: This may be a read error: a much more frequent sequence differs by one nucleotide. The chain uses TRBV6-1 and TRBJ2-7; perhaps D is TRBD1 or TRBD2 (5 bases each). With 7 bases removed from V and 6 bases from J, the gap between germline ends came to 13 bases. CDR1 is MNHNS and CDR2 is SASEGT in the germline V gene. This CDR3 has 12 residues. CDR3 amino acids: CASTYGAGEQYV. CDR3 DNA: TGTGCCAGCACCTACGGGGCGGGCGAGCAGTACGTC.

This clonotype has a count of ten or more. V is TRBV2 and J is TRBJ2-7; D is ambiguous. V was cut by 7 bases and J by 6 bases, with 10 bases left in between. The germline V gene encodes CDR1 SNHLY and CDR2 FYNNEI. CDR3 length: 11 residues. The CDR3 is CASKYTSEQYF. CDR3 sequence (DNA): TGTGCCAGCAAATACACCTCCGAGCAGTACTTC.

This clonotype was observed at least ten times. V usage is TRBV6-4 and J usage is TRBJ2-7; 12 bases map to TRBD2. The germline V gene encodes CDR1 MRHNA and CDR2 SNTAGT. The CDR3 is 17 residues long. V lost 5 bases and J lost 6; bases outside the gene matches: 14. The CDR3 reads CASSPPGLAGIPSEQYF. Here the CDR3 DNA reads TGTGCCAGCAGTCCCCCGGGACTAGCGGGTATTCCTAGCGAGCAGTACTTC.

The genes are TRBV27 and TRBJ1-1, with a tentative D call TRBD1 (5 bases). Germline assignment: CDR1 MNHEY and CDR2 SMNVEV (reference sequence). V lost 0 bases and J lost 5, with 10 bases in between. The CDR3 loop spans 14 amino acids. CDR3 sequence reads: CASSLSGHGTEAFF. In DNA, the CDR3 is TGTGCCAGCAGTTTATCGGGGCATGGGACTGAAGCTTTCTTT.

This clonotype was observed a handful of times. The gene calls are TRBV11-2 and TRBJ2-2, with D perhaps matching TRBD1 (5 bases). Deletions cut 5 bases from V and 1 base from J, with 23 bases between. Germline V gene data show CDR1 as SGHAT and CDR2 as FQNNGV. The CDR3 runs to 19 residues. CDR3: CASSLRQPPKGRNTGELFF. DNA of the CDR3: TGTGCCAGCAGCCTTCGACAGCCCCCTAAGGGTCGGAACACCGGGGAGCTGTTTTTT.

In its sample, this clonotype was seen many times. The chain carries TRBV10-3 and TRBJ2-5; no firm D call. V gave up 2 bases and J gave up 5 bases, with 12 bases separating them. The CDR3 contains 14 residues. Germline V CDR1 and CDR2: ENHRY, SYGVKD. This CDR3 is CAISELSGRETQYF. CDR3 DNA sequence: TGTGCCATCAGTGAGCTCTCTGGTCGGGAGACCCAGTACTTC.

Many counts were recorded for this clonotype. This chain connects TRBV10-3 to TRBJ1-2; D is unclear. This CDR3 has 13 residues. CDR1 and CDR2 (germline): ENHRY, SYGVKD. V shed 2 bases and J shed 4 bases, with 8 bases lying between them. CDR3 protein: CAISEDKSYGYTF. The CDR3 nucleotides read TGTGCCATCAGTGAGGACAAAAGCTATGGCTACACCTTC.

This clonotype showed up many times. The V call is TRBV30, the J call TRBJ2-7; 8 bases agree with TRBD1. The CDR3 runs 14 residues. V lost 2 bases to trimming and J lost 5 bases; unmatched junction nucleotides: 8. CDR1 is GTSNPN, CDR2 SVGIG, per germline (reference sequence). CDR3 in DNA: TGTGCCTGGAGTCTCGGACAGGGCAGGGACGAGCAGTACTTC. It is translated as CAWSLGQGRDEQYF.

In this sample, this clonotype turned up a few times. The chain combines TRBV28 with TRBJ2-7; D ambiguous. CDR1 is MDHEN, CDR2 SYDVKM, per germline. The V end lost 6 bases, the J end lost 4 bases, and 10 bases lay between the germline ends. The CDR3 spans 12 residues. The CDR3 region has the DNA TGTGCCAGCAGCATCGGACGTTACGAGCAGTACTTC. It codes for CASSIGRYEQYF. Together with reference TRBV28 and TRBJ2-7, the CDR3 gives the full variable domain: DVKVTQSSRYLVKRTGEKVFLECVQDMDHENMFWYRQDPGLGLRLIYFSYDVKMKEKGDIPEGYSVSREKKERFSLILESASTNQTSMYLCASSIGRYEQYFGPGTRLTVT.

The chain employs TRBV5-1 and TRBJ1-2; 10 positions agree with TRBD1. The germline V gene encodes CDR1 SGHRS and CDR2 YFSETQ. The CDR3 contains 13 residues. J was trimmed by 12 bases and V by 4 bases; bases with no gene match: 9. CDR3 amino acids: CASSAGQGDVDTF. As DNA, the CDR3 is TGCGCCAGCAGCGCCGGACAGGGGGATGTTGACACCTTC.

Regarding this clonotype: This may arise from a read error, as a much more abundant clone is one base away. The chain joins TRBV6-5 to TRBJ1-2; 9 bases line up with TRBD1. The CDR3 length is 13 residues. Germline CDR1 and CDR2: MNHEY and SVGAGI. CDR3: CSSSYEDRGGYTF. CDR3 in DNA: TGTTCCAGCAGTTACGAGGACAGGGGTGGCTACACCTTC.

This clonotype was recorded at least ten times. J is TRBJ1-2 and V is TRBV29-1, with D possibly matching TRBD1 (6 bases). This CDR3 comprises 13 residues. Per the germline V gene, CDR1 is SQVTM and CDR2 is ANQGSEA. V was clipped by 2 bases and J by 0 bases, with 7 bases between them. The CDR3 protein is CSVERGANYGYTF. The DNA of the CDR3 is TGCAGCGTTGAAAGGGGGGCTAACTATGGCTACACCTTC.

This clonotype was recorded a few times. The chain employs TRBV11-1 and TRBJ1-1; 9 bases map to TRBD1. With V trimmed by 3 bases and J by 4 bases, 12 bases remained unmatched. CDR3 length: 17 residues. Germline CDR1 and CDR2: SGHAT and FQDESV (reference sequence). The CDR3 spells CASSFHRDRAAPTEAFF. Written as DNA, the CDR3 is TGTGCCAGCAGCTTTCACCGGGACAGGGCTGCCCCCACTGAAGCTTTCTTT.

The rearrangement links TRBV5-4 to TRBJ2-7; 7 bases are a match to TRBD2. Trimming removed 6 bases from V and 4 bases from J; junction bases left unmatched: 13. This CDR3 has 15 residues. The germline V gene has CDR1 SGHNT and CDR2 YYREEE (reference sequence). DNA of the CDR3: TGTGCCAGCAACCGCTTTGGCGGGAGTGATTACGAGCAGTACTTC. Translated, it gives CASNRFGGSDYEQYF.

This clonotype was picked up many times. DNA for the CDR3: TGTGCCAGCAGTTTCGCGGGGAATCAGCCCCAGCATTTT. This codes for CASSFAGNQPQHF. This chain connects TRBV28 to TRBJ1-5, with no clear D. With 3 bases removed from V and 4 bases from J, the gap between germline ends came to 7 bases. CDR1 is MDHEN and CDR2 is SYDVKM in the germline V gene. The CDR3 extends over 13 amino acids.

This clonotype was seen repeatedly, ten times or more. The V and J genes are TRBV27 and TRBJ2-5; TRBD2 agrees at 13 bases. The CDR3 is 16 amino acids. Losses at the gene ends were 5 bases for V and 5 bases for J; bases not matched to a gene: 8. Per germline, CDR1 MNHEY and CDR2 SMNVEV (reference sequence). Here the CDR3 reads CASSPRLAGGRETQYF. CDR3 sequence (DNA): TGTGCCAGCAGTCCCCGACTAGCGGGAGGACGGGAGACCCAGTACTTC.

This clonotype was seen many times. This chain links TRBV4-1 with TRBJ2-5; 10 bases line up with TRBD1. CDR1 is MGHRA, CDR2 YSYEKL, per germline. V was clipped by 1 base and J by 4 bases; unmatched bases: 9. CDR3 length: 17 amino acids. CDR3 sequence: CASSQVGTGAQGETQYF. In DNA form, the CDR3 reads TGCGCCAGCAGCCAAGTGGGGACAGGGGCGCAGGGAGAGACCCAGTACTTC.